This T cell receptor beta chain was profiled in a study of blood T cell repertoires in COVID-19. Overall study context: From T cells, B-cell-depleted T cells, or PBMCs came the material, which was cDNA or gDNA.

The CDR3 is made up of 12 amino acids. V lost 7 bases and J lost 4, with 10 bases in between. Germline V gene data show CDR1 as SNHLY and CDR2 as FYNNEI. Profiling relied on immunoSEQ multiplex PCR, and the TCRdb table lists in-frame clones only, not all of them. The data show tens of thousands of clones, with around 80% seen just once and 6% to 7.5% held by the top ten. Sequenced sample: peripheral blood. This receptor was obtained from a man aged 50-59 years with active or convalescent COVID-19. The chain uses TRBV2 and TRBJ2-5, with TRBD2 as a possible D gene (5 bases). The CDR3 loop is CASMRASETQYF. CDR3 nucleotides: TGTGCCAGCATGAGGGCATCAGAGACCCAGTACTTC.